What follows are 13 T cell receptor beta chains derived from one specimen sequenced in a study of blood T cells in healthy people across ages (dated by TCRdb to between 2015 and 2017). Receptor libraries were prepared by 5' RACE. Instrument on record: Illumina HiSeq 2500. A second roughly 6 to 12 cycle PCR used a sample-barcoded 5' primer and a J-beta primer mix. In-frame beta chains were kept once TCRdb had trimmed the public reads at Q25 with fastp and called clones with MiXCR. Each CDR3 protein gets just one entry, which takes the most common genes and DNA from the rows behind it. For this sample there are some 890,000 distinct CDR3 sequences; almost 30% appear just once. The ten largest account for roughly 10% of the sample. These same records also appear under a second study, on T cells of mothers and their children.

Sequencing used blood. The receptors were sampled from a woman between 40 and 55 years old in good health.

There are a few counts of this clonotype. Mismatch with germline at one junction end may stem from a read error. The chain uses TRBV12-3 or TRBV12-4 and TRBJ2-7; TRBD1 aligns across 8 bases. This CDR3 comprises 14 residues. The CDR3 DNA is TGTGCCAGCAGTCACCGGACAGGGAGCAACGAGCGGTACTTC. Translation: CASSHRTGSNERYF.

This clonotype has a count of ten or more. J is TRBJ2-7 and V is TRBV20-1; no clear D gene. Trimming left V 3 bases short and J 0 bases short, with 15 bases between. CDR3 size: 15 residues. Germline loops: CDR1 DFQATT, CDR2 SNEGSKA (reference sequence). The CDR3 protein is CSARGLEPLSYEQYF. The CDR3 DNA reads TGCAGTGCTAGGGGATTGGAACCACTCTCCTACGAGCAGTACTTC.

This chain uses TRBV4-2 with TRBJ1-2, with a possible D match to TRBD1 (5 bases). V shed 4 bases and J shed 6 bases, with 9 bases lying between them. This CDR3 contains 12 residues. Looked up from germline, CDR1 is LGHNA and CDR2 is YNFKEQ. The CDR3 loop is CASSRGGDGYTF. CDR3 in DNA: TGTGCCAGCAGCCGGGGGGGGGATGGCTACACCTTC.

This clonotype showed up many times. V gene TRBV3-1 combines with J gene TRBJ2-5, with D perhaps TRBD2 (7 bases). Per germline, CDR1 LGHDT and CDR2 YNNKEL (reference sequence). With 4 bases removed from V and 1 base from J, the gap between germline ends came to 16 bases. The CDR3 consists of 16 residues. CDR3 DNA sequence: TGTGCCAGCAGCCCGGGGGGCCCAGGGCTCCAAGAGACCCAGTACTTC. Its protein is CASSPGGPGLQETQYF.

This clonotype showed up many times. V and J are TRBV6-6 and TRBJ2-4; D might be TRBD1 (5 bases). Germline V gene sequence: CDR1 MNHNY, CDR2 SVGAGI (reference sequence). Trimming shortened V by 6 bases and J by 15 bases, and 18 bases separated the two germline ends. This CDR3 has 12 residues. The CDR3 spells CASRPPDSHPYF. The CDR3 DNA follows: TGTGCCAGCAGGCCTCCCGACAGTCATCCGTACTTC.

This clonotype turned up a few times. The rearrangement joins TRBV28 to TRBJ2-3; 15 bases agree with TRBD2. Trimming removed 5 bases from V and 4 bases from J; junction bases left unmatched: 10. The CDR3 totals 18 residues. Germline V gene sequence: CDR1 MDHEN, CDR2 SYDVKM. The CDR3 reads CASSHTGTSGGIADTQYF. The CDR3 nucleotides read TGTGCCAGCAGTCACACGGGGACTAGCGGGGGGATCGCAGATACGCAGTATTTT.

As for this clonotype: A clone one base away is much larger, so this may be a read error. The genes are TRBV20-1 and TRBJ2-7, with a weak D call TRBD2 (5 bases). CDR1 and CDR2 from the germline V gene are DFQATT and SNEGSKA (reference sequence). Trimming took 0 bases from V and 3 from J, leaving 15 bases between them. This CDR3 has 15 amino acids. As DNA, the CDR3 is TGCAGTGCTAGAGAGTTGAGGGATAGTGTCTACGAGCAGTACTTC. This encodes CSARELRDSVYEQYF.

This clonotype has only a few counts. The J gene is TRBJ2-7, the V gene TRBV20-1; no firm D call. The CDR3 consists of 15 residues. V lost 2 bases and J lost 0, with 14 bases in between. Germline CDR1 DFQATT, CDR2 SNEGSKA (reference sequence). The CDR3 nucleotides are TGCAGTGCTAGAAGTCGACACTCTAGCTCCTACGAGCAGTACTTC. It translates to CSARSRHSSSYEQYF.

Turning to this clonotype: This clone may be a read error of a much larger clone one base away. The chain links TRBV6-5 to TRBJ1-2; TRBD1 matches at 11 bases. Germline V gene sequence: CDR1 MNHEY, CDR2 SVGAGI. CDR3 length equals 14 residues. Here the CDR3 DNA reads TGTACCAGCAGTTCCTTGGACAGGGGGCATGGCTACACCTTC. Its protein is CTSSSLDRGHGYTF.

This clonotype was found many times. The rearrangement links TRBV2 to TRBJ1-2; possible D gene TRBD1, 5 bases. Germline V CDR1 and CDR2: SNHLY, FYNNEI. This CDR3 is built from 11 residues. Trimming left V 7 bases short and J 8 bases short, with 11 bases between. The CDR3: CASNRGDGYTF. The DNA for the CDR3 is TGTGCCAGCAACCGGGGGGACGGCTACACCTTC.

CDR3 nucleotides: TGCAGTGCTCTAACGCCCGGGACGCCAAGCACAGATACGCAGTATTTT. This codes for CSALTPGTPSTDTQYF. The V gene is TRBV20-1, the J gene TRBJ2-3, with D possibly being TRBD1 or TRBD2 (5 bases each). Per the germline V gene, CDR1 is DFQATT and CDR2 is SNEGSKA (reference sequence). The germline V and J ends were trimmed by 5 bases and 0 bases, with 18 bases remaining between them. This CDR3 is 16 amino acids long.

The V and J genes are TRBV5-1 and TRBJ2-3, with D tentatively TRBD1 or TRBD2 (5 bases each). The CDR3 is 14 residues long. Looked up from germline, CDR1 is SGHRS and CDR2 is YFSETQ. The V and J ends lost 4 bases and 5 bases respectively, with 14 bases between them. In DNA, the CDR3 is TGCGCCAGCAGCACTGGGGACGGCGGAGATACGCAGTATTTT. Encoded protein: CASSTGDGGDTQYF. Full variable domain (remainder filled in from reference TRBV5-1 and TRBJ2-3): KAGVTQTPRYLIKTRGQQVTLSCSPISGHRSVSWYQQTPGQGLQFLFEYFSETQRNKGNFPGRFSGRQFSNSRSEMNVSTLELGDSALYLCASSTGDGGDTQYFGPGTRLTVL.

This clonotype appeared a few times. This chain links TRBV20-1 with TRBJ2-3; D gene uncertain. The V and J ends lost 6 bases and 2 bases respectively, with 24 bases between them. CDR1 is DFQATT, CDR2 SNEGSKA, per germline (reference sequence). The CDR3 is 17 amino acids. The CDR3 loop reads CSATKFPGSLSTDTQYF. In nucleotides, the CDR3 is TGCAGTGCCACAAAATTCCCTGGCAGCCTATCCACAGATACGCAGTATTTT.